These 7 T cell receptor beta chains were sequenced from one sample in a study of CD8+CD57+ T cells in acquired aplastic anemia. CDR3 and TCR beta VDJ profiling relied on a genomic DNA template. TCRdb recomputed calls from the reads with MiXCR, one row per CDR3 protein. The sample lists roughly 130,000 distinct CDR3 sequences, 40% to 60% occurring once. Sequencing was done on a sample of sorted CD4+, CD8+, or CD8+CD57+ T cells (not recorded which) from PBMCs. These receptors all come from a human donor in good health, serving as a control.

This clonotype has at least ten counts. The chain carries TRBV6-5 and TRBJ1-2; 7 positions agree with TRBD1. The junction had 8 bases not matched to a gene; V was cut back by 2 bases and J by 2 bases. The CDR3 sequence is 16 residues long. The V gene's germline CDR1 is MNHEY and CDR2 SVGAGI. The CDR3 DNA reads TGTGCCAGCAGTTACCCTACAGGGGATTGGAACTATGGCTACACCTTC. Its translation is CASSYPTGDWNYGYTF.

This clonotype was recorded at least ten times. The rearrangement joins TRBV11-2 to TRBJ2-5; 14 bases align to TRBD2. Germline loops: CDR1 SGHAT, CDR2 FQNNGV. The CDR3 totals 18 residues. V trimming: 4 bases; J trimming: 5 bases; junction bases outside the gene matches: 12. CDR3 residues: CASSSENRLAGGRETQYF. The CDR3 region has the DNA TGTGCCAGCAGCTCAGAAAACCGACTAGCGGGGGGGCGTGAGACCCAGTACTTC.

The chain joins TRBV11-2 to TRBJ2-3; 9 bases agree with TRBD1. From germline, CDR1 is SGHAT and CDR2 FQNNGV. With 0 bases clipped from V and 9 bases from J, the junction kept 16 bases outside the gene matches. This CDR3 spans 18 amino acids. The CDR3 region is CASSLDGGTGTPFTTQYF. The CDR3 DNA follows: TGTGCCAGCAGCTTAGACGGAGGGACAGGGACTCCCTTTACGACGCAGTATTTT.

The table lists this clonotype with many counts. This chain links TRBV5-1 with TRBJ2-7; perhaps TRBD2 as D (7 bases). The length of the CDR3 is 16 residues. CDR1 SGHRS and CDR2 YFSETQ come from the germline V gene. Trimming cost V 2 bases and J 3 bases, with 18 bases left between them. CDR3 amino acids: CASSFAQGGGYYEQYF. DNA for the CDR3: TGCGCCAGCAGCTTTGCTCAGGGCGGGGGCTACTACGAGCAGTACTTC.

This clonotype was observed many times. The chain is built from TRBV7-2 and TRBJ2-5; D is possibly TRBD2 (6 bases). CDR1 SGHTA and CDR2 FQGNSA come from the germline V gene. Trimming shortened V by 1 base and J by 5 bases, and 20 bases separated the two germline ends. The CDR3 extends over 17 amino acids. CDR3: CASSLVRDGRAGETQYF. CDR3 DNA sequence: TGTGCCAGCAGCTTAGTCAGGGATGGCAGGGCGGGGGAGACCCAGTACTTC.

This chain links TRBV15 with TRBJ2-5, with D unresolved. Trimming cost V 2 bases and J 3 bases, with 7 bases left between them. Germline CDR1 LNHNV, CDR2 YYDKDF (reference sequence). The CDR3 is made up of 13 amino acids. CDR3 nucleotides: TGTGCCACCAGCAGATTGGGTGAAGAGACCCAGTACTTC. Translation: CATSRLGEETQYF.

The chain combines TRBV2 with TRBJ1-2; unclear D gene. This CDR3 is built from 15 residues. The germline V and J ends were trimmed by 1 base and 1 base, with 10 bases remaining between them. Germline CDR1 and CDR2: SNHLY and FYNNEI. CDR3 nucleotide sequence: TGTGCCAGCAGTGAAGACCGACTTTTTAACTATGGCTACACCTTC. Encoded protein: CASSEDRLFNYGYTF.